The present T cell receptor beta chain was sequenced within a study of CD8+CD57+ T cells in acquired aplastic anemia. With 4 bases clipped from V and 3 bases from J, the junction kept 9 bases outside the gene matches. This CDR3 is 16 amino acids long. Germline values: CDR1 MGHRA, CDR2 YSYEKL. Researchers used genomic DNA as the template to profile TCR beta VDJ and CDR3. TCRdb ran MiXCR on the reads and lists one entry per CDR3 protein. The sample consists of about 68,000 distinct CDR3 sequences, 45% to 60% of them appearing once. Study observations and caveats: No significant patient-versus-control difference appeared in CD8+ Simpson's diversity.

Regarding this clonotype: Its antigen is unknown.

The gene calls are TRBV4-1 and TRBJ2-7; 10 bases align to TRBD1. The clonotype originates from a human donor in good health, serving as a control. Sequenced material: sorted CD4+, CD8+, or CD8+CD57+ T cells (not recorded which) from PBMCs. CDR3 protein: CASSLSPGQGLYEQYF. DNA for the CDR3: TGCGCCAGCAGCCTTTCACCGGGACAGGGGCTCTACGAGCAGTACTTC.